These 8 T cell receptor beta chains share one sample of origin, sequenced in a study of early T cells in non-severe SARS-CoV-2 infection. One entry per CDR3 protein, called by TCRdb with MiXCR from the 5' RACE reads. The sample includes fewer than 85,000 distinct CDR3 sequences, roughly 13% of them seen just once. Specimen: whole blood. The receptors were sampled from an adult who was a healthcare worker with PCR-confirmed SARS-CoV-2 infection or an uninfected control (not recorded which).

This clonotype was detected ten times or more. The rearrangement links TRBV6-5 to TRBJ1-1; perhaps TRBD1 as D (6 bases). CDR1 and CDR2 (germline): MNHEY, SVGAGI. The CDR3 loop spans 18 amino acids. The ends were cut back, 4 bases at V and 1 base at J, with 22 bases in the middle. The CDR3 coding sequence is TGTGCCAGCAGTTCGCCCCCCCGGACAGCAACCTCGAACACTGAAGCTTTCTTT. It encodes CASSSPPRTATSNTEAFF.

This clonotype was observed a few times. The chain links TRBV29-1 to TRBJ1-1; D gene unclear. Trimming removed 7 bases at V and 1 base at J, with 16 bases between. From germline, CDR1 is SQVTM and CDR2 ANQGSEA. This CDR3 has 14 residues. The CDR3 region has the DNA TGCAGCGGAATCAGGACTGGGAGGAACACTGAAGCTTTCTTT. Its protein product is CSGIRTGRNTEAFF.

Many counts were recorded for this clonotype. This sequence joins TRBV10-2 and TRBJ1-2; 7 positions match TRBD1. V was clipped by 8 bases and J by 2 bases; unmatched bases: 8. The CDR3 totals 14 residues. Germline V CDR1 and CDR2: WSHSY, SAAADI. The CDR3 region is CASRNRGSNYGYTF. Here the CDR3 DNA reads TGCGCCAGCCGTAACAGGGGTTCGAACTATGGCTACACCTTC.

This clonotype has ten or more counts. The V and J genes are TRBV29-1 and TRBJ1-1; TRBD1 might be the D (5 bases). CDR3 length equals 11 residues. With 6 bases removed from V and 7 bases from J, the gap between germline ends came to 12 bases. The germline V gene has CDR1 SQVTM and CDR2 ANQGSEA. DNA for the CDR3: TGCAGCGTCGGACATTTTAGTGAAGCTTTCTTT. It is translated as CSVGHFSEAFF.

The chain employs TRBV7-9 and TRBJ1-2; D might be TRBD1 (5 bases). This CDR3 region has 14 residues. The ends were cut back, 5 bases at V and 8 bases at J, with 18 bases in the middle. The germline gives CDR1 SEHNR, CDR2 FQNEAQ (reference sequence). The CDR3: CASSRDGTAGGYTF. CDR3 DNA: TGTGCCAGCAGCAGGGACGGTACAGCGGGAGGCTACACCTTC.

This clonotype was observed a handful of times. The J gene is TRBJ2-5, the V gene TRBV29-1, with D unresolved. CDR3 length: 12 residues. The V gene lost 7 bases and the J gene lost 4 bases, with 13 bases spanning the gap. CDR1 SQVTM and CDR2 ANQGSEA come from the germline V gene. CDR3 in DNA: TGCAGCGCCTCGGGCATGCTAGAGACCCAGTACTTC. Amino acids: CSASGMLETQYF.

This clonotype was counted ten times or more. The chain combines TRBV11-2 with TRBJ2-5; D remains unclear. Trimming pared 1 base from V and 1 base from J, leaving 1 base between. This CDR3 comprises 12 residues. Germline CDR1 is SGHAT and CDR2 is FQNNGV. CDR3 amino acids: CASSLVQETQYF. Written as DNA, the CDR3 is TGTGCCAGCAGCTTAGTCCAAGAGACCCAGTACTTC.

The gene calls are TRBV18 and TRBJ1-4, with D possibly being TRBD1 (6 bases). Germline loops: CDR1 KGHSH, CDR2 LQKENI. The CDR3 has 16 residues. Trimming stripped 2 bases from V and 4 bases from J, with 14 bases between. CDR3 sequence (DNA): TGTGCCAGCTCACCAAGGGGGAAAAGCGGTAATGAAAAACTGTTTTTT. Its protein is CASSPRGKSGNEKLFF. The variable domain in full, completed from reference TRBV18 and TRBJ1-4, reads NAGVMQNPRHLVRRRGQEARLRCSPMKGHSHVYWYRQLPEEGLKFMVYLQKENIIDESGMPKERFSAEFPKEGPSILRIQQVVRGDSAAYFCASSPRGKSGNEKLFFGSGTQLSVL.